This T cell receptor beta chain was retrieved from a study of PD-L1 blockade in urothelial cancer. Study-level background: At 6 weeks and at 3 weeks (second dose) after treatment start, blood was analyzed. A median of about 140,000 T cells was found in the blood samples.

Study results and limitations: Durable benefit accompanied greater 3-week expansion of tumor-associated blood clones.

Germline assignment: CDR1 LGHNA and CDR2 YSLEER. This CDR3 is built from 16 residues. V lost 4 bases, J lost 5 bases, and 11 bases stayed unmatched. The investigators introduced synthetic TCR analog templates into each PCR as spikes. TCRdb's copy holds only in-frame clones and misses some; the assay was immunoSEQ multiplex PCR. Of about 39,000 clones in the sample, 80% to 90% were seen once. Details on this clone: Its specificity is unknown.

The chain combines TRBV4-3 with TRBJ2-5, with 9 bases that match TRBD1. This sample comprised PBMCs, obtained around atezolizumab (anti-PD-L1) treatment. This clonotype was sampled from a man aged 55 to 70 with urothelial cancer. CDR3: CASSPARGTGLETQYF. The CDR3 DNA is TGCGCCAGCAGCCCAGCCCGGGGGACAGGGTTGGAGACCCAGTACTTC.